The source of this TCR beta chain is a study of blood T cell repertoires in COVID-19. Study-wide background: Italy, Spain and the United States were the sources of the convalescent and acute COVID-19 samples. T cells, B-cell-depleted T cells, or PBMCs supplied cDNA or gDNA.

In the study's own analysis: Nucleated cell number was recorded as an estimate derived from reference gene primer amplification. Libraries were prepared by immunoSEQ multiplex PCR; TCRdb keeps only in-frame clonotypes and omits some of them. V and J calls plus clone size are reproduced from that table; the DNA served to infer D and trimming. The sample records 87,000 or so clones, around four fifths being singletons. V was trimmed by 0 bases and J by 2 bases, leaving 11 bases between them. The CDR3 is 16 amino acids. Germline CDR1 reads LNHDA; CDR2 reads SQIVND (reference sequence). This sequence joins TRBV19 and TRBJ1-5, with D unresolved. The clonotype originates from a woman in her seventies with acute or convalescent COVID-19. Material for sequencing was peripheral blood. The CDR3 DNA reads as TGTGCCAGTAGTATAGATCTGCGGGATGGCAATCAGCCCCAGCATTTT. This encodes CASSIDLRDGNQPQHF.